Listed below are T cell receptor beta chains from one sample, sequenced in a study of shared clonotypes between healthy human individuals. Generated by immunoSEQ multiplex PCR, the TCRdb table keeps only in-frame clones and is missing some. The repertoire holds about 2.3 million clones, around 93% seen once, with around 0.35% in the top ten. The sample comprised naive CD4+ T cells from PBMCs. The receptors shown here come from a man between 18 and 29 years old in good health. Some clones in this sample may be carry-over from other donors' samples. Each CDR3 is given with its conserved first and last residue. D genes are given only for firm matches. Expanded clones get a size class; other rows say once, few or many, or leave the size out.

j_gene,d_gene,v_gene,abundance,len,CDR3aa,CDR3nt
TRBJ2-1,TRBD1,TRBV5-4,NA,16,CASSFPNPGGYNEQFF,TGTGCCAGCAGCTTCCCCAACCCAGGGGGATACAATGAGCAGTTCTTC
TRBJ2-2,NA,TRBV9,NA,15,CASSVEVSYTGELFF,TGTGCCAGCAGCGTAGAGGTATCCTACACCGGGGAGCTGTTTTTT
TRBJ1-2,NA,TRBV7-9,NA,13,CASSNAANYGYTF,TGTGCCAGCAGCAACGCAGCGAACTATGGCTACACCTTC
TRBJ1-1,NA,TRBV18,once,15,CASSPMGGEGTEAFF,TGTGCCAGCTCACCAATGGGGGGCGAAGGCACTGAAGCTTTCTTT
TRBJ1-5,NA,TRBV19,NA,15,CASSIGGTSNQPQHF,TGTGCCAGTAGTATTGGCGGGACATCGAATCAGCCCCAGCATTTT
TRBJ2-1,TRBD2,TRBV5-1,NA,18,CASSSGLAGEFPVREQFF,TGCGCCAGCAGCTCGGGACTAGCGGGGGAATTTCCCGTTCGTGAGCAGTTCTTC
TRBJ2-7,TRBD1,TRBV5-1,NA,15,CASSLLGQGAYEQYF,TGCGCCAGCAGCTTGTTAGGACAGGGGGCCTACGAGCAGTACTTC
TRBJ2-5,NA,TRBV7-2,NA,12,CASSPQGETQYF,TGTGCCAGCAGCCCCCAAGGAGAGACCCAGTACTTC
TRBJ1-5,NA,TRBV29-1,NA,11,CSVGGNQPQHF,TGCAGCGTTGGGGGAAATCAGCCCCAGCATTTT
TRBJ1-5,TRBD1,TRBV7-2,NA,15,CASSSPGGTNQPQHF,TGTGCCAGCAGCTCCCCAGGGGGCACCAATCAGCCCCAGCATTTT
TRBJ2-5,NA,TRBV6-1,NA,12,CASSEGRETQYF,TGTGCCAGCAGTGAGGGTCGGGAGACCCAGTACTTC
TRBJ1-2,NA,TRBV9,NA,12,CASSAAPSGYTF,TGTGCCAGCAGCGCCGCCCCATCCGGCTACACCTTC
TRBJ1-5,TRBD1,TRBV27,NA,14,CASSLTGGNQPQHF,TGTGCCAGCAGTTTGACAGGGGGCAATCAGCCCCAGCATTTT
TRBJ2-1,TRBD2,TRBV28,NA,15,CASSDGGRVYDEQFF,TGTGCCAGCAGTGATGGCGGGAGGGTTTACGATGAGCAGTTCTTC
TRBJ2-7,TRBD2,TRBV30,NA,16,CAWRGRLAGPSYEQYF,TGTGCCTGGAGGGGGAGACTAGCGGGGCCCTCCTACGAGCAGTACTTC
TRBJ2-1,TRBD2,TRBV19,NA,17,CASRPGTSGAYYNEQFF,TGTGCCAGTAGACCCGGGACTAGCGGGGCCTATTACAATGAGCAGTTCTTC
TRBJ2-7,TRBD2,TRBV29-1,NA,15,CSVEAPAGRLYEQYF,TGCAGCGTTGAAGCGCCAGCGGGAAGACTCTACGAGCAGTACTTC
TRBJ2-5,NA,TRBV2,NA,13,CASSDGSLRTQYF,TGTGCCAGCAGTGACGGGAGCCTAAGGACCCAGTACTTC
TRBJ2-2,NA,TRBV5-6,NA,13,CASSLDVAGELFF,TGTGCCAGCAGCTTGGACGTTGCCGGGGAGCTGTTTTTT
TRBJ2-1,NA,TRBV4-1,once,18,CASSQGRGGGSSYNEQFF,TGCGCCAGCAGCCAAGGAAGGGGAGGGGGAAGCTCCTACAATGAGCAGTTCTTC
TRBJ1-3,TRBD1,TRBV4-1,NA,14,CASSQGQGGNTIYF,TGCGCCAGCAGCCAAGGACAGGGTGGAAACACCATATATTTT
TRBJ2-7,TRBD2,TRBV6-5,NA,16,CASSYGGGGKTYEQYF,TGTGCCAGCAGTTACGGGGGGGGAGGAAAGACCTACGAGCAGTACTTC
TRBJ1-1,NA,TRBV7-3,NA,13,CASSLTTNTEAFF,TGTGCCAGCAGCTTAACGACGAACACTGAAGCTTTCTTT
TRBJ1-2,TRBD1,TRBV6-5,NA,14,CASRQGQGYYGYTF,TGTGCCAGCAGACAGGGACAGGGCTACTATGGCTACACCTTC
TRBJ2-3,TRBD1,TRBV29-1,NA,15,CSVASGQGATDTQYF,TGCAGCGTTGCGTCGGGACAGGGGGCGACAGATACGCAGTATTTT
TRBJ2-7,TRBD2,TRBV28,NA,14,CASSSWGRAYEQYF,TGTGCCAGCAGCTCTTGGGGGAGGGCCTACGAGCAGTACTTC
TRBJ2-3,TRBD1,TRBV7-8,NA,17,CASSLRYGQGATDTQYF,TGTGCCAGCAGCTTACGATACGGACAGGGGGCGACAGATACGCAGTATTTT
TRBJ2-5,TRBD2,TRBV7-3,NA,16,CASSPGGGRGGLTQYF,TGTGCCAGCAGCCCGGGAGGTGGGCGCGGGGGATTGACCCAGTACTTC
TRBJ2-7,TRBD1,TRBV28,NA,15,CASSTRTGGIYEQYF,TGTGCCAGCAGTACCCGGACAGGGGGGATCTACGAGCAGTACTTC
TRBJ2-5,TRBD2,TRBV11-2,once,16,CASSLGLAGEQETQYF,TGTGCCAGCAGCTTGGGACTAGCGGGAGAGCAAGAGACCCAGTACTTC
TRBJ1-1,NA,TRBV29-1,once,14,CSVESRLGGTEAFF,TGCAGCGTTGAAAGCAGGCTGGGGGGCACTGAAGCTTTCTTT
TRBJ2-1,NA,TRBV5-1,NA,15,CASTLVSGKGNEQFF,TGCGCCAGCACCTTGGTGTCAGGGAAGGGCAATGAGCAGTTCTTC
TRBJ1-1,NA,TRBV13,NA,15,CASSLAVFQNTEAFF,TGTGCCAGCAGCTTAGCGGTTTTCCAAAACACTGAAGCTTTCTTT
TRBJ2-2,NA,TRBV27,NA,14,CASSLAAVTGELFF,TGTGCCAGCAGTTTAGCTGCAGTGACCGGGGAGCTGTTTTTT
TRBJ2-1,TRBD2,TRBV19,NA,14,CASQGLAGLDEQFF,TGTGCCAGTCAAGGACTAGCGGGCCTGGATGAGCAGTTCTTC
TRBJ1-1,NA,TRBV18,once,13,CASSPLDSQGAFF,TGTGCCAGCTCACCCTTGGACTCCCAGGGAGCTTTCTTT
TRBJ2-5,NA,TRBV18,NA,14,CASSLDRYQETQYF,TGTGCCAGCTCCTTGGACAGATACCAAGAGACCCAGTACTTC
TRBJ2-3,NA,TRBV21-1,NA,18,CASSAPARGLESTDTQYF,TGTGCCAGCAGCGCACCGGCCCGGGGACTAGAGAGCACAGATACGCAGTATTTT
TRBJ2-3,TRBD1,TRBV9,NA,15,CASSGRDRPTDTQYF,TGTGCCAGCAGCGGCCGGGACAGACCCACAGATACGCAGTATTTT
TRBJ2-1,NA,TRBV19,NA,15,CASSIEGFPYNEQFF,TGTGCCAGTAGTATAGAGGGTTTCCCCTACAATGAGCAGTTCTTC
TRBJ2-3,NA,TRBV12-5,NA,14,CASGLSPATDTQYF,TGTGCTAGTGGTTTGTCGCCGGCTACAGATACGCAGTATTTT
TRBJ1-5,NA,TRBV4-1,once,15,CASSQVWDRQRPQHF,TGCGCCAGCAGCCAAGTGTGGGACCGCCAAAGGCCCCAGCATTTT